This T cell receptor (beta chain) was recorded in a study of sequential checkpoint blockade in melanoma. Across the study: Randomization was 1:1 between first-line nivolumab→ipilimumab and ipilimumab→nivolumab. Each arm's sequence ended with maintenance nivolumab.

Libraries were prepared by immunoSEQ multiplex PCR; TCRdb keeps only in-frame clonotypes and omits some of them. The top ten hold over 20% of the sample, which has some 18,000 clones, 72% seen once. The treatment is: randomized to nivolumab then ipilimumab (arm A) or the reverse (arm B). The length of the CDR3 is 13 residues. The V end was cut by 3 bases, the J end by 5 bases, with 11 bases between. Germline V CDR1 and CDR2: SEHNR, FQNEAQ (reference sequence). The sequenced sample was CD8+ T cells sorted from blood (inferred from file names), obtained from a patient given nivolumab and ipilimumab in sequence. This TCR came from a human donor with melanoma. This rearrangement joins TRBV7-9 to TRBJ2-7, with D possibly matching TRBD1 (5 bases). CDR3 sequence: CASSFPTRDEQYF. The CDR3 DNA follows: TGTGCCAGCAGCTTCCCTACCAGGGACGAGCAGTACTTC.